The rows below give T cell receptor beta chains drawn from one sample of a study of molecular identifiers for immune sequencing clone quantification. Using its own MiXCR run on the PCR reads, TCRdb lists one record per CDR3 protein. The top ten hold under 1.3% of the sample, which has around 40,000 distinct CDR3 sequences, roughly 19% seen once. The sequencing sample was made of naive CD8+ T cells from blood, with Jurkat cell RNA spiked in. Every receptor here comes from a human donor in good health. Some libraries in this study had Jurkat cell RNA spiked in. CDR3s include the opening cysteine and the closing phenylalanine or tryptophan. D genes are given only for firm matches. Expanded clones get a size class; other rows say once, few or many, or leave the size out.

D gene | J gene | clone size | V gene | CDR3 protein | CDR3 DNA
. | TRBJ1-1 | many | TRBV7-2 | CATSQGVNTEAFF | TGTGCCACCTCGCAAGGGGTGAACACTGAAGCTTTCTTT
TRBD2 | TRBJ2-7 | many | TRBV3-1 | CASSPLGGRAYEQYF | TGTGCCAGCAGCCCTCTTGGCGGGAGGGCCTACGAGCAGTACTTC
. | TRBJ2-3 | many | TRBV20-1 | CSASELPTDYDTQYF | TGCAGTGCTAGTGAACTTCCAACGGACTACGATACGCAGTATTTT
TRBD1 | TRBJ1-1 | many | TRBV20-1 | CSTGESTEAFF | TGCAGTACAGGGGAGAGCACTGAAGCTTTCTTT
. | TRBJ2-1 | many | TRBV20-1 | CSAKWGNEQFF | TGCAGTGCTAAGTGGGGCAATGAGCAGTTCTTC
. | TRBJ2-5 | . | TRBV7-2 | CASSHHGSHQETQYF | TGTGCCAGCAGCCATCACGGGAGTCATCAAGAGACCCAGTACTTC
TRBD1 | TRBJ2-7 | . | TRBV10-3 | CATMNRTGSEQYF | TGTGCCACTATGAACCGGACAGGGAGCGAGCAGTACTTC
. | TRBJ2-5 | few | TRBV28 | CAHAEAGTQETQYF | TGTGCCCACGCTGAGGCAGGGACACAAGAGACCCAGTACTTC
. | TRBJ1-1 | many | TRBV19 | CASSMGLGMNTEAFF | TGTGCCAGTAGTATGGGTCTGGGTATGAACACTGAAGCTTTCTTT
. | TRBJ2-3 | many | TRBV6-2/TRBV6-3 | CASSYLVADTQYF | TGTGCCAGCAGTTACTTGGTAGCTGATACGCAGTATTTT
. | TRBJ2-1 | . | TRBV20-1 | CSASSLGRYHEQFF | TGCAGTGCTAGTTCGCTAGGCCGATACCATGAGCAGTTCTTC
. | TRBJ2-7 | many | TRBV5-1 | CASSQTGAEQYF | TGCGCCAGCAGCCAGACAGGTGCTGAGCAGTACTTC
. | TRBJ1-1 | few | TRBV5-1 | CASSLSAAMNTEAFF | TGCGCCAGCAGCTTGTCGGCGGCAATGAACACTGAAGCTTTCTTT
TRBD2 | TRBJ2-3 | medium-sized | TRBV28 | CASSLAGAMDTQYF | TGTGCCAGCAGTTTAGCGGGAGCTATGGATACGCAGTATTTT
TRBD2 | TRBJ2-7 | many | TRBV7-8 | CASSEEGTSGVPGYEQYF | TGTGCCAGCAGCGAGGAGGGGACTAGCGGGGTCCCAGGGTACGAGCAGTACTTC
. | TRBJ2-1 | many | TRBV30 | CAWRDIGNEQFF | TGTGCCTGGAGGGACATCGGCAATGAGCAGTTCTTC
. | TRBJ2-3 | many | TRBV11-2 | CASSLVAATDTQYF | TGTGCCAGCAGCTTAGTAGCGGCCACAGATACGCAGTATTTT
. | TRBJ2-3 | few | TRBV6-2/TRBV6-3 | CASSYLAFSTDTQYF | TGTGCCAGCAGTTACTTAGCGTTCTCCACAGATACGCAGTATTTT
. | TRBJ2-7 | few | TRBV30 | CAWDSSYEQYF | TGTGCCTGGGACAGCTCCTACGAGCAGTACTTC
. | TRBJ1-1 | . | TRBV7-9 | CASSSVTGMNTEAFF | TGTGCCAGCAGCTCGGTGACAGGCATGAACACTGAAGCTTTCTTT
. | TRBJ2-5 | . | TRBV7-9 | CASSYLGGPRGETQYF | TGTGCCAGCAGCTATCTCGGGGGACCCAGGGGGGAGACCCAGTACTTC
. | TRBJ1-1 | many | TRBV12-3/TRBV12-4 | CASTPRPNTEAFF | TGTGCCAGCACCCCCCGCCCGAACACTGAAGCTTTCTTT
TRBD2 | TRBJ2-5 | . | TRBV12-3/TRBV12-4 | CASGLMAGGRETQYF | TGTGCCAGCGGTTTAATGGCGGGAGGTAGGGAGACCCAGTACTTC
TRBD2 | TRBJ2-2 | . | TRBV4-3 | CASSQGLAGGNTGELFF | TGCGCCAGCAGCCAAGGCTTGGCGGGAGGGAACACCGGGGAGCTGTTTTTT
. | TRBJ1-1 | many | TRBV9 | CASSVGGNTPEAFF | TGTGCCAGCAGCGTAGGCGGAAACACGCCCGAAGCTTTCTTT
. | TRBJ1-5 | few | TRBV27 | CASSLSPYRPQHF | TGTGCCAGCAGTTTATCCCCGTATCGGCCCCAGCATTTT
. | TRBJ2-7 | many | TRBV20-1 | CSAREVGWSYEQYF | TGCAGTGCTAGAGAGGTAGGGTGGTCCTACGAGCAGTACTTC
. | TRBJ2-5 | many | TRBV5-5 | CASSGDRGETQYF | TGTGCCAGCAGCGGGGATAGGGGTGAGACCCAGTACTTC
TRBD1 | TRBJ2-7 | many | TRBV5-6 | CASSLGTGVHEQYF | TGTGCCAGCAGCTTGGGGACAGGGGTACACGAGCAGTACTTC
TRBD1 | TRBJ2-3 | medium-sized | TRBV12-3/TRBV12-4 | CASSPRDRAGTDTQYF | TGTGCCAGCAGTCCCCGGGACAGGGCGGGCACAGATACGCAGTATTTT
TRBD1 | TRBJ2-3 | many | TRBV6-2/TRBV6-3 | CASTQGVIVPDTQYF | TGTGCCAGCACCCAGGGGGTCATAGTCCCAGATACGCAGTATTTT
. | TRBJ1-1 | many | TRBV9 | CASSVAPGADTEAFF | TGTGCCAGCAGCGTAGCCCCAGGGGCTGACACTGAAGCTTTCTTT
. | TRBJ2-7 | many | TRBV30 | CACSGQLSSYEQYF | TGTGCCTGCTCGGGACAACTGAGCTCCTACGAGCAGTACTTC
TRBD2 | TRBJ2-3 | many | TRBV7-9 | CASSLETSGGTDTQYF | TGTGCCAGCAGCTTAGAGACTAGCGGGGGCACAGATACGCAGTATTTT
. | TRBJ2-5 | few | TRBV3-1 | CASSQGSGGLETQYF | TGTGCCAGCAGCCAAGGTTCCGGGGGCTTGGAGACCCAGTACTTC
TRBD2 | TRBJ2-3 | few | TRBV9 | CASSPGLAEPSETQYF | TGTGCCAGCAGCCCCGGACTAGCGGAGCCCTCAGAAACGCAGTATTTT
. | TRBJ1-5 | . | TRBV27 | CASSLYGEVGNQPQHF | TGTGCCAGCAGTTTATATGGTGAGGTGGGAAATCAGCCCCAGCATTTT
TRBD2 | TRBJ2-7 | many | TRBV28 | CASSFTREVFYEQYF | TGTGCCAGCAGTTTTACGCGGGAGGTCTTCTACGAGCAGTACTTC
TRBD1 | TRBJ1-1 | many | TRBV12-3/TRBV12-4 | CASSPGTANTEAFF | TGTGCCAGCAGTCCCGGGACAGCGAACACTGAAGCTTTCTTT
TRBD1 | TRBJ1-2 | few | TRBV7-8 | CASSFTGTGVNYGYTF | TGTGCCAGCAGCTTTACCGGGACAGGGGTGAACTATGGCTACACCTTC
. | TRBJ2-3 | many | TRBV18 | CATLSGASTDTQYF | TGTGCCACTCTGTCGGGGGCGAGCACAGATACGCAGTATTTT
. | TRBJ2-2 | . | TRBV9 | CASGPTGRGNTGELFF | TGTGCCAGCGGCCCCACCGGGCGGGGGAACACCGGGGAGCTGTTTTTT
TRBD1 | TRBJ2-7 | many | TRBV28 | CASSLRGRKAYEQYF | TGTGCCAGCAGTCTCAGGGGGCGTAAGGCCTACGAGCAGTACTTC
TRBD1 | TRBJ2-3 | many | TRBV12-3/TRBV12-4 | CASLPLGDRTQYF | TGTGCCAGTCTACCACTAGGGGACAGAACGCAGTATTTT
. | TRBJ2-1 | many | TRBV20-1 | CSARPRSHNEQFF | TGCAGTGCTAGGCCCCGGAGCCACAATGAGCAGTTCTTC
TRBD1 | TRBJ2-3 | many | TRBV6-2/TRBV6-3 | CASNFGQGANEDTQYF | TGTGCCAGCAATTTTGGACAGGGGGCAAATGAAGATACGCAGTATTTT
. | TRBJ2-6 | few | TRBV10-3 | CAISEADTWTSGANVLTF | TGTGCCATCAGTGAAGCGGACACTTGGACCTCTGGGGCCAACGTCCTGACTTTC